These 2 T cell receptor beta chains were sequenced from one sample in a study of post-analysis software for immune sequencing data. Study outcomes and limitations: Five or six TRBV segments, TRBV5-6, TRBV5-1 and TRBV20-1 among them, were found more frequent in patients than controls.

Sequencing libraries made from TCR beta cDNA carried unique molecular identifiers. One entry per CDR3 protein results from TCRdb running MiXCR on the PCR reads. The table shows a few hundred thousand distinct CDR3 sequences, with less than 40% occurring only once. For these receptors, no antigen is known. What was sequenced was blood. These TCRs come from a girl between 10 and 17 years old with multiple sclerosis.

There are a few counts of this clonotype. This sequence joins TRBV4-2 and TRBJ2-1; 12 bases agree with TRBD2. The V segment lost 3 bases and the J segment 7 bases; nucleotides outside the gene matches: 4. Germline-derived CDR1 and CDR2 are LGHNA and YNFKEQ. The CDR3 runs 15 residues. The CDR3 loop reads CASSHDGTSGNEQFF. The CDR3 DNA is TGTGCCAGCAGCCACGATGGGACTAGCGGGAATGAGCAGTTCTTC.

Note on this clonotype: The junction does not match germline at one end; this may be a read error. The chain joins TRBV6-1 to TRBJ2-1; D might be TRBD2 (6 bases). The CDR3 loop spans 13 amino acids. The germline CDR1 and CDR2 sequences are MNHNS and SASEGT. The CDR3 sequence: CVSSPGGSYEQFF. The CDR3 DNA is TGTGTCAGCAGTCCCGGGGGTTCCTATGAGCAGTTCTTC.